Below are 2 T cell receptor beta chains sequenced from a single sample in a study of blood T cell repertoires in COVID-19. Profiled with immunoSEQ multiplex PCR; TCRdb holds only in-frame clones, not every one. The repertoire includes about 260,000 clones, approximately 88% of them detected once, and around 9.6% sits in the top ten. The specimen sequenced was peripheral blood. These receptors were collected from a woman aged 65 to 85 with COVID-19, enrolled during active disease.

On this clone itself: The sample has other DNA sequences that encode this CDR3 too. The chain carries TRBV6-5 and TRBJ2-5; D remains unclear. V was pared by 0 bases and J by 5 bases, with 7 bases between. The CDR3 has 13 amino acids. Germline CDR1 and CDR2: MNHEY and SVGAGI. This CDR3 is CASSYSIAETQYF. CDR3 DNA sequence: TGTGCCAGCAGTTACTCGATTGCGGAGACCCAGTACTTC.

The V gene is TRBV30, the J gene TRBJ1-2, with TRBD1 matching 10 bases. The V gene's germline CDR1 is GTSNPN and CDR2 SVGIG (reference sequence). The V and J ends lost 7 bases and 4 bases, in that order; junction bases with no gene match: 9. The CDR3 is 14 residues long. The CDR3 DNA sequence: TGTGCCTTAACCTTGGACAGGGGGTTCTATGGCTACACCTTC. It is translated as CALTLDRGFYGYTF.